These 17 T cell receptor beta chains came from one sample sequenced in a study of early T cells in non-severe SARS-CoV-2 infection. One entry per CDR3 protein results from TCRdb running MiXCR on the 5' RACE reads. The sample holds about 38,000 distinct CDR3 sequences, 6% to 7.5% seen once. The material sequenced was whole blood, taken at baseline. Receptor source: an adult who was a healthcare worker with PCR-confirmed SARS-CoV-2 infection or an uninfected control (not recorded which).

This clonotype was seen many times. V usage is TRBV7-9 and J usage is TRBJ2-1; D is perhaps TRBD1 or TRBD2 (5 bases each). CDR3 length: 15 amino acids. The V and J ends lost 5 bases and 5 bases respectively, with 16 bases between them. Per germline, CDR1 SEHNR and CDR2 FQNEAQ (reference sequence). This CDR3 is CASSPRKGSDNEQFF. CDR3 in DNA: TGTGCCAGCAGCCCTCGGAAGGGGAGTGACAATGAGCAGTTCTTC.

This clonotype has only a few counts. This rearrangement joins TRBV12-3 or TRBV12-4 to TRBJ2-3; no definite D call. Trimming stripped 5 bases from V and 2 bases from J, with 14 bases between. The CDR3 totals 15 residues. CDR3 in DNA: TGTGCCAGCAGTCCCCGTGCTAGTTTCACAGATACGCAGTATTTT. Protein: CASSPRASFTDTQYF.

Many counts were recorded for this clonotype. V is TRBV4-2 and J is TRBJ2-3, with 12 bases that match TRBD1. Germline trimming cut 5 bases from V and 0 bases from J; bases unmatched to any gene: 9. Germline V gives CDR1 LGHNA, CDR2 YNFKEQ. CDR3 length equals 18 residues. CDR3 sequence (DNA): TGTGCCAGCAGCAACCGGGACAGGGGGCTTTCGAGCACAGATACGCAGTATTTT. Translating it yields CASSNRDRGLSSTDTQYF.

This clonotype turned up a few times. The J gene is TRBJ2-3, the V gene TRBV28; D remains ambiguous. CDR3 size: 13 residues. V was shortened by 3 bases and J by 2 bases, with 6 bases between the two germline ends. CDR1 and CDR2 from the germline V gene are MDHEN and SYDVKM. CDR3 DNA sequence: TGTGCCAGCAGTTTTAGGCTCACAGATACGCAGTATTTT. This encodes CASSFRLTDTQYF.

This clonotype has only a few counts. This chain uses TRBV11-3 with TRBJ2-1; TRBD2 agrees at 10 bases. V lost 5 bases and J lost 7; bases outside the gene matches: 5. Germline V gene lookup returns CDR1 SGHNT and CDR2 YENEEA. The CDR3 runs to 14 residues. The CDR3 nucleotides read TGTGCCAGCAGCGTTAGCGGGAGGATGAATGAGCAGTTCTTC. Translated, it gives CASSVSGRMNEQFF. Combining the CDR3 with reference TRBV11-3 and TRBJ2-1 gives the whole variable domain EAGVVQSPRYKIIEKKQPVAFWCNPISGHNTLYWYLQNLGQGPELLIRYENEEAVDDSQLPKDRFSAERLKGVDSTLKIQPAELGDSAVYLCASSVSGRMNEQFFGPGTRLTVL.

V gene TRBV28 combines with J gene TRBJ2-7, with a weak D call TRBD1 (6 bases). Per germline, CDR1 MDHEN and CDR2 SYDVKM. This CDR3 has 14 residues. V was trimmed by 5 bases and J by 4 bases, leaving 15 bases between them. The CDR3 nucleotides read TGTGCCAGCAGTCCTACGGGACACAAGTACGAGCAGTACTTC. The encoded protein is CASSPTGHKYEQYF.

This clonotype has a handful of counts. The V call is TRBV11-2, the J call TRBJ1-1; tentative D call: TRBD1 (5 bases). CDR1 is SGHAT and CDR2 is FQNNGV in the germline V gene. This CDR3 comprises 14 residues. V was shortened by 5 bases and J by 2 bases, with 12 bases between the two germline ends. The DNA of the CDR3 is TGTGCCAGCAGCAAACCGACAGTTAACACTGAAGCTTTCTTT. It yields the protein CASSKPTVNTEAFF.

This clonotype was seen ten or more times. An end of the junction differs from the germline gene, which may be a read error. The chain carries TRBV12-3 or TRBV12-4 and TRBJ2-2, with 10 bases lining up with TRBD2. CDR3 size: 15 residues. CDR3 protein: CASSLAGAGTGELFF. The CDR3, as DNA: TGTGCCAGCAGTCTAGCGGGAGCGGGCACCGGGGAGCTGTTTTTT.

This chain uses TRBV7-2 with TRBJ1-2; D gene ambiguous. CDR3 length equals 12 residues. Trimming removed 4 bases at V and 3 bases at J, with 6 bases between. The V gene's germline CDR1 is SGHTA and CDR2 FQGNSA. Written as DNA, the CDR3 is TGTGCCAGCAGCTCCGGACACTATGGCTACACCTTC. This encodes CASSSGHYGYTF. The full variable domain, rest sourced from reference TRBV7-2 and TRBJ1-2, is GAGVSQSPSNKVTEKGKDVELRCDPISGHTALYWYRQSLGQGLEFLIYFQGNSAPDKSGLPSDRFSAERTGGSVSTLTIQRTQQEDSAVYLCASSSGHYGYTFGSGTRLTVV.

This clonotype was seen repeatedly, ten times or more. The rearrangement links TRBV30 to TRBJ1-3; D remains ambiguous. Germline V lookup: CDR1 GTSNPN, CDR2 SVGIG (reference sequence). V gave up 4 bases and J gave up 4 bases, with 11 bases separating them. The CDR3 is 13 amino acids. The CDR3: CAWTRDPGNTIYF. In nucleotides, the CDR3 is TGTGCCTGGACTAGGGATCCCGGAAACACCATATATTTT.

This clonotype has a handful of counts. This chain connects TRBV6-6 to TRBJ1-5, with a possible D match to TRBD1 (6 bases). The CDR3 contains 17 residues. V lost 5 bases to trimming and J lost 0 bases, with 17 bases between them. Germline V gene sequence: CDR1 MNHNY, CDR2 SVGAGI (reference sequence). As DNA, the CDR3 is TGTGCCAGCAGTCAACGGGACACTAGAGTTAGCAATCAGCCCCAGCATTTT. Translated: CASSQRDTRVSNQPQHF.

This clonotype showed up many times. The J gene is TRBJ2-3, the V gene TRBV27; no definite D call. Germline V gives CDR1 MNHEY, CDR2 SMNVEV (reference sequence). The CDR3 is 12 amino acids. Trimming left V 2 bases short and J 9 bases short, with 9 bases between. CDR3 in amino acids: CASSLVGVTQYF. The CDR3 DNA reads TGTGCCAGCAGTTTAGTCGGAGTAACGCAGTATTTT.

The sample holds a few counts of this clonotype. This chain's CDR3 is CSATAGLTDTQYF. CDR3 nucleotide sequence: TGCAGTGCCACAGCGGGACTCACAGATACGCAGTATTTT. The V call is TRBV20-1, the J call TRBJ2-3; 7 nucleotides line up with TRBD2. Germline-derived CDR1 and CDR2 are DFQATT and SNEGSKA (reference sequence). CDR3 length: 13 amino acids. The V and J ends lost 6 bases and 2 bases, in that order; junction bases with no gene match: 5.

The sample holds a few counts of this clonotype. This sequence joins TRBV9 and TRBJ2-3; no reliable D call. There are 14 residues in the CDR3. V lost 0 bases and J lost 0, with 5 bases in between. Germline CDR1 and CDR2: SGDLS and YYNGEE. In DNA form, the CDR3 reads TGTGCCAGCAGCGTAGCTACGAGCACAGATACGCAGTATTTT. Protein product: CASSVATSTDTQYF.

A few counts support this clonotype. V is TRBV12-3 or TRBV12-4 and J is TRBJ1-1; weak D call: TRBD1 (6 bases). The CDR3 extends over 14 amino acids. V was shortened by 7 bases and J by 1 base, with 13 bases between the two germline ends. The CDR3 spells CASTPGHQNTEAFF. CDR3 nucleotide sequence: TGTGCCAGCACCCCGGGACACCAGAACACTGAAGCTTTCTTT.

This clonotype showed up many times. This chain uses TRBV7-2 with TRBJ2-7, with 8 bases identical to TRBD1. The CDR3 is 14 amino acids. V lost 3 bases and J lost 3; bases outside the gene matches: 4. The germline gives CDR1 SGHTA, CDR2 FQGNSA. The CDR3 DNA sequence: TGTGCCAGCAGCTTGGGGACAGGATTCTACGAGCAGTACTTC. Its protein is CASSLGTGFYEQYF.

This clonotype was counted ten times or more. V gene TRBV20-1 combines with J gene TRBJ2-1, with no clear D. Trimming took 6 bases from V and 7 from J, leaving 10 bases between them. The CDR3 runs 11 residues. The germline V gene encodes CDR1 DFQATT and CDR2 SNEGSKA (reference sequence). The CDR3, as DNA: TGCAGTGCCCTGGATCGGAATGAGCAGTTCTTC. It encodes CSALDRNEQFF.